The 24 T cell receptor beta chains presented below share a single source sample, sequenced in a study of cytomegalovirus exposure and HLA in healthy donors (TCRdb year 2017). Library generation was performed with the immunoSEQ multiplex PCR assay. A mixture of 60 forward primers for TCR Vbeta segments and 13 reverse primers for TCR Jbeta segments was used in the multiplex PCR. The immuneACCESS repertoire file appears here via TCRdb, limited to in-frame rearrangements. These files lack a portion of the clones; in checked studies, under half of the deficit traces to unresolved V genes, and the cause of the others is not known. The sample table lists under 120,000 clones, around 60% of them with a count of one. The ten top clones hold over 3.5% of the sample. The sequencing sample was made of PBMCs. Receptors originate from a man aged 25-45 years in good health and CMV-seropositive.

The chain is built from TRBV4-1 and TRBJ1-5, with D maybe TRBD1 (5 bases). CDR1 and CDR2 from the germline V gene are MGHRA and YSYEKL. V was clipped by 1 base and J by 7 bases, with 11 bases between them. The CDR3 covers 14 residues. This CDR3 reads CASSQGQWEQPQHF. The CDR3 DNA follows: TGCGCCAGCAGCCAAGGACAGTGGGAACAGCCCCAGCATTTT.

For this clone: Other nucleotide sequences from this sample produce the same CDR3. The chain joins TRBV5-1 to TRBJ2-5; D is unclear. Trimming cost V 0 bases and J 4 bases, with 7 bases left between them. Looked up from germline, CDR1 is SGHRS and CDR2 is YFSETQ. The CDR3 is made up of 13 amino acids. In nucleotides, the CDR3 is TGCGCCAGCAGCTTGGGTGCCGGAGAGACCCAGTACTTC. This gives the protein CASSLGAGETQYF.

The V and J genes are TRBV27 and TRBJ1-5; D gene unclear. This CDR3 is 17 amino acids long. Germline values: CDR1 MNHEY, CDR2 SMNVEV (reference sequence). V shed 0 bases and J shed 7 bases, with 19 bases lying between them. CDR3 nucleotide sequence: TGTGCCAGCAGTTTATCGATTGCGGGCGCCGGGGTGCAGCCCCAGCATTTT. Amino acid sequence: CASSLSIAGAGVQPQHF.

The chain couples TRBV4-2 to TRBJ1-5; no reliable D call. Germline V gene data show CDR1 as LGHNA and CDR2 as YNFKEQ. This CDR3 contains 16 residues. Trimming removed 1 base from V and 4 bases from J, with 14 bases in between. CDR3 in amino acids: CASSQGVVEGNQPQHF. DNA for the CDR3: TGTGCCAGCAGCCAAGGGGTGGTGGAGGGAAATCAGCCCCAGCATTTT.

This chain connects TRBV10-1 to TRBJ2-3, with TRBD2 identical over 7 bases. This CDR3 has 15 residues. Trimming cost V 6 bases and J 3 bases; bases outside gene matches: 9. Looked up from germline, CDR1 is WNHNN and CDR2 is SYGVQD (reference sequence). This CDR3 reads CASSRSGVNTDTQYF. In DNA, the CDR3 is TGCGCCAGCAGCCGGAGCGGGGTTAATACAGATACGCAGTATTTT.

This clone was recorded a few times. The V gene is TRBV5-1, the J gene TRBJ2-5; 8 nucleotides agree with TRBD1. The CDR3 consists of 14 residues. Germline CDR1 reads SGHRS; CDR2 reads YFSETQ. J gave up 1 base and V 3 bases, and 2 bases lay outside the gene matches. CDR3 in amino acids: CASSYGQGQETQYF. The DNA of the CDR3 is TGCGCCAGCAGCTACGGACAGGGCCAAGAGACCCAGTACTTC.

The table lists this clone with a few counts. The genes are TRBV30 and TRBJ1-1; TRBD1 matches at 7 bases. Per germline, CDR1 GTSNPN and CDR2 SVGIG (reference sequence). The CDR3 has 13 amino acids. V shed 8 bases and J 4 bases; nucleotides not matched to a gene: 10. CDR3 protein: CALKGQIFTEAFF. DNA of the CDR3: TGTGCCCTAAAGGGACAGATTTTCACTGAAGCTTTCTTT. Full variable domain (outside the CDR3, taken from reference TRBV30 and TRBJ1-1): SQTIHQWPATLVQPVGSPLSLECTVEGTSNPNLYWYRQAAGRGLQLLFYSVGIGQISSEVPQNLSASRPQDRQFILSSKKLLLSDSGFYLCALKGQIFTEAFFGQGTRLTVV.

The chain links TRBV10-1 to TRBJ1-4; D is possibly TRBD1 (5 bases). This CDR3 contains 13 residues. The germline gives CDR1 WNHNN, CDR2 SYGVQD (reference sequence). The V end lost 2 bases, the J end lost 8 bases, and 9 bases lay between the germline ends. The DNA of the CDR3 is TGCGCCAGCAGTGAGAGGGGTGGAGAAAAACTGTTTTTT. Amino acid sequence: CASSERGGEKLFF.

This sequence joins TRBV6-4 and TRBJ1-6; 11 bases agree with TRBD1. The CDR3 length is 13 residues. Germline CDR1 MRHNA, CDR2 SNTAGT. V was pared by 8 bases and J by 7 bases, with 1 base of the junction left unmatched. The CDR3 DNA is TGTGCCAGCGGACAGGGGGCGAATTCACCCCTCCACTTT. Protein: CASGQGANSPLHF.

This chain links TRBV28 with TRBJ1-2; 9 bases are shared with TRBD1. The germline CDR1 and CDR2 sequences are MDHEN and SYDVKM. The ends lost 2 bases at V and 3 bases at J; junction bases unmatched: 10. The CDR3 sequence is 17 residues long. The CDR3 loop reads CASSLSWDRENYYGYTF. The CDR3 region has the DNA TGTGCCAGCAGTTTAAGCTGGGACAGGGAAAACTACTATGGCTACACCTTC.

V gene TRBV5-1 combines with J gene TRBJ2-1; TRBD2 agrees at 9 bases. After removal of 2 bases from V and 7 bases from J, the junction contained 7 bases not matched to a gene. The CDR3 runs to 15 residues. Germline-derived CDR1 and CDR2 are SGHRS and YFSETQ. The CDR3 DNA reads TGCGCCAGCAGCTTCTCCGCGGGGGGGCGGAATGAGCAGTTCTTC. This codes for CASSFSAGGRNEQFF.

The gene calls are TRBV27 and TRBJ1-4, with a possible D match to TRBD1 (6 bases). The CDR3 runs 15 residues. Germline V gives CDR1 MNHEY, CDR2 SMNVEV (reference sequence). V lost 4 bases and J 5 bases, leaving 14 bases between the germline ends. The CDR3 DNA follows: TGTGCCAGCAGTTCGCGGACAGCGATAAATGAAAAACTGTTTTTT. It translates to CASSSRTAINEKLFF. The whole variable domain, filled in from reference TRBV27 and TRBJ1-4, reads EAQVTQNPRYLITVTGKKLTVTCSQNMNHEYMSWYRQDPGLGLRQIYYSMNVEVTDKGDVPEGYKVSRKEKRNFPLILESPSPNQTSLYFCASSSRTAINEKLFFGSGTQLSVL.

The V call is TRBV15, the J call TRBJ1-2, with TRBD1 as a possible D gene (6 bases). CDR3 length: 16 amino acids. The V gene lost 4 bases and the J gene lost 2 bases, with 17 bases spanning the gap. Looked up from germline, CDR1 is LNHNV and CDR2 is YYDKDF (reference sequence). The CDR3 bases are TGTGCCACCAGCACAATTAGGACAGATTCAAACTATGGCTACACCTTC. The encoded protein is CATSTIRTDSNYGYTF.

This clone came up once. The chain joins TRBV2 to TRBJ1-1; no firm D call. The V and J ends lost 4 bases and 1 base respectively, with 7 bases between them. CDR3 length: 13 amino acids. From germline, CDR1 is SNHLY and CDR2 FYNNEI. The chain's CDR3 is CASSVAGNTEAFF. CDR3 bases: TGTGCCAGCAGTGTTGCAGGGAACACTGAAGCTTTCTTT. The entire variable domain, with the rest obtained from reference TRBV2 and TRBJ1-1, is as follows: EPEVTQTPSHQVTQMGQEVILRCVPISNHLYFYWYRQILGQKVEFLVSFYNNEISEKSEIFDDQFSVERPDGSNFTLKIRSTKLEDSAMYFCASSVAGNTEAFFGQGTRLTVV.

This clone showed up just a few times. The CDR3 loop reads CASSLLWNTEAFF. As DNA, the CDR3 is TGTGCCAGCAGCTTGCTATGGAACACTGAAGCTTTCTTT. The gene calls are TRBV5-6 and TRBJ1-1; the D is unclear. The length of the CDR3 is 13 residues. Germline V gives CDR1 SGHDT, CDR2 YYEEEE. V dropped 1 base and J dropped 1 base, with 5 bases sitting between them. Looking up the rest from reference TRBV5-6 and TRBJ1-1 gives the full variable domain: DAGVTQSPTHLIKTRGQQVTLRCSPKSGHDTVSWYQQALGQGPQFIFQYYEEEERQRGNFPDRFSGHQFPNYSSELNVNALLLGDSALYLCASSLLWNTEAFFGQGTRLTVV.

V gene TRBV29-1 combines with J gene TRBJ2-6, with unresolved D. Deletions cut 7 bases from V and 3 bases from J, with 7 bases between. The germline CDR1 and CDR2 sequences are SQVTM and ANQGSEA. The CDR3 loop spans 12 amino acids. CDR3 sequence: CSAFFGANVLTF. Here the CDR3 DNA reads TGCAGCGCTTTTTTTGGGGCCAACGTCCTGACTTTC.

This sequence joins TRBV6-4 and TRBJ2-3; 14 nucleotides line up with TRBD2. In germline, CDR1 is MRHNA, CDR2 SNTAGT. The CDR3 extends over 16 amino acids. After removal of 0 bases from V and 4 bases from J, the junction contained 0 bases not matched to a gene. This CDR3 is CASSDSTSGGADTQYF. CDR3 nucleotides: TGTGCCAGCAGTGACTCGACTAGCGGGGGGGCAGATACGCAGTATTTT.

By share, this clone ranks as medium-sized (0.01 to 0.1%). The CDR3: CASAGTETYEQYF. CDR3 in DNA: TGTGCCAGCGCCGGGACAGAAACCTACGAGCAGTACTTC. V gene TRBV11-3 combines with J gene TRBJ2-7; TRBD1 matches 7 bases. Trimming removed 8 bases from V and 2 bases from J; junction bases left unmatched: 6. Germline CDR1 reads SGHNT; CDR2 reads YENEEA. This CDR3 comprises 13 residues.

The rearrangement joins TRBV5-6 to TRBJ2-7; D might be TRBD2 (6 bases). Germline V gene data show CDR1 as SGHDT and CDR2 as YYEEEE. V lost 1 base, J lost 2 bases, and 7 bases lay in between. The CDR3 has 13 amino acids. The CDR3 loop reads CASSLRGTYEQYF. In nucleotides, the CDR3 is TGTGCCAGCAGCTTGCGGGGGACCTACGAGCAGTACTTC.

This rearrangement joins TRBV7-6 to TRBJ2-1; TRBD2 might be the D (7 bases). Trimming pared 0 bases from V and 12 bases from J, leaving 18 bases between. Germline assignment: CDR1 SGHVS and CDR2 FNYEAQ. This CDR3 is built from 15 residues. As DNA, the CDR3 is TGTGCCAGCAGCTTAGCGGGGGGGGCGAGCGGAGGGCAGTTCTTC. Translated: CASSLAGGASGGQFF.

V is TRBV10-3 and J is TRBJ2-3; 10 bases are shared with TRBD2. Looked up from germline, CDR1 is ENHRY and CDR2 is SYGVKD. Unmatched junction bases numbered 5, after V lost 10 bases and J lost 4 bases. The CDR3 is made up of 13 amino acids. CDR3 sequence: CATSGGWADTQYF. The DNA of the CDR3 is TGTGCCACTAGCGGGGGATGGGCAGATACGCAGTATTTT.

The chain uses TRBV7-9 and TRBJ2-2; 7 positions agree with TRBD1. The CDR3 spans 14 residues. Germline V lookup: CDR1 SEHNR, CDR2 FQNEAQ (reference sequence). Germline trimming cut 6 bases from V and 6 bases from J; bases unmatched to any gene: 7. CDR3 coding DNA: TGTGCCAGCAGTCTTCTTACAGGGGCCGGGGAGCTGTTTTTT. Amino acids: CASSLLTGAGELFF.

This clone was counted between two and nine times. This chain uses TRBV28 with TRBJ2-7, with TRBD1 as a possible D gene (5 bases). CDR3 length: 15 residues. Germline loops: CDR1 MDHEN, CDR2 SYDVKM. Between the trimmed V and J ends, which lost 6 bases and 3 bases, there was a span of 18 bases. Written as DNA, the CDR3 is TGTGCCAGCAGCGCCCCGACAGTTAGGGTCTACGAGCAGTACTTC. This encodes CASSAPTVRVYEQYF.

The J gene is TRBJ2-1, the V gene TRBV6-5, with D maybe TRBD2 (6 bases). Trimming stripped 4 bases from V and 12 bases from J, with 16 bases between. The germline CDR1 and CDR2 sequences are MNHEY and SVGAGI. CDR3 length: 13 residues. The DNA of the CDR3 is TGTGCCAGCAGTTCTGGGACCAGCGGGTTGCAGTTCTTC. Translated: CASSSGTSGLQFF.